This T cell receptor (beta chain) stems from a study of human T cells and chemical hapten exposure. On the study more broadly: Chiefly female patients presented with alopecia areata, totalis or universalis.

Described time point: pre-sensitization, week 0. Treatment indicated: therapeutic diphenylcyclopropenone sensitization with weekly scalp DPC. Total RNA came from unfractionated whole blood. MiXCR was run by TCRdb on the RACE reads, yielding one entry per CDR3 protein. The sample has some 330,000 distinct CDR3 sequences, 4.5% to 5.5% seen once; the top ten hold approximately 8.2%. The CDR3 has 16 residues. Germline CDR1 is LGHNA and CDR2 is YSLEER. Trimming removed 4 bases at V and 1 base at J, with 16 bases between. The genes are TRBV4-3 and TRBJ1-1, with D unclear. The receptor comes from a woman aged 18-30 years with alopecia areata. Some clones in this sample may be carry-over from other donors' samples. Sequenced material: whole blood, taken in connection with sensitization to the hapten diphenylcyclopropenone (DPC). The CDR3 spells CASSLRGGNANTEAFF. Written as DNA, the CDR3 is TGCGCCAGCAGCCTCAGAGGCGGCAATGCGAACACTGAAGCTTTCTTT.